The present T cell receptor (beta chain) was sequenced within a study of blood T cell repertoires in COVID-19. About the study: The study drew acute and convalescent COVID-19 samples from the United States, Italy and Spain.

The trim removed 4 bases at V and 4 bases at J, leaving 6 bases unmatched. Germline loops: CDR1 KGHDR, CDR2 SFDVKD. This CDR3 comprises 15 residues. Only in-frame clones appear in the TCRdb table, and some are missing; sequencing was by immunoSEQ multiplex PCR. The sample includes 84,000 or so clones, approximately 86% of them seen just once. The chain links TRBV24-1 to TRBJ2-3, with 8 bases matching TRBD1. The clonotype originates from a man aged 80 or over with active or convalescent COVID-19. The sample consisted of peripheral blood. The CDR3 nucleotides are TGTGCCACCAGTGACCCCGGACAGGGCTCAGATACGCAGTATTTT. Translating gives CATSDPGQGSDTQYF.